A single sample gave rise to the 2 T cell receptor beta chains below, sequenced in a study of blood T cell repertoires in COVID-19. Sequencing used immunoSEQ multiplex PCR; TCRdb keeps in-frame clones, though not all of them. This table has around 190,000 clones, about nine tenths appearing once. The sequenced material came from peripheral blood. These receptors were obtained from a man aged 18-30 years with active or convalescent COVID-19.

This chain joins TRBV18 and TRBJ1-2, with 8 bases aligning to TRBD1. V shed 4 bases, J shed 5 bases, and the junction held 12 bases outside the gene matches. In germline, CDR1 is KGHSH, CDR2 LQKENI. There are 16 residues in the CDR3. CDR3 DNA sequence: TGTGCCAGCTCACAAGCCGGGACAGGTCCTTCTTATGGCTACACCTTC. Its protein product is CASSQAGTGPSYGYTF.

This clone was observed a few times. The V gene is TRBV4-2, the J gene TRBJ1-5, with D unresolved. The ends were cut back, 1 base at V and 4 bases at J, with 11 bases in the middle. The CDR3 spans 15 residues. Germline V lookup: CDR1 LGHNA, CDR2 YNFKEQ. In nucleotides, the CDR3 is TGTGCCAGCAGCCAAGCAAAACAGCCTAATCAGCCCCAGCATTTT. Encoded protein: CASSQAKQPNQPQHF.